The 5 T cell receptor beta chains below come from one sample, sequenced in a study of control samples from healthy donors and cancer patients (dated by TCRdb to 2020 to 2022). The receptor library was made with the immunoSEQ multiplex PCR assay. As stored in TCRdb, this immuneACCESS dataset retains in-frame rearrangements with V and J assigned. A fraction of the clones does not appear; measured against another copy, unresolved V genes explain less than half of the discrepancy, and the remainder lacks a known reason. The sample table records 90,000 to 110,000 clones; 80% to 90% of these occur just once. Of the sample, roughly 18% is held by the ten largest clones. Sequencing was carried out using blood. These receptors all stem from a woman aged 50 to 60 in good health.

The rearrangement uses TRBV19 and TRBJ1-4, with no clear D. Per germline, CDR1 LNHDA and CDR2 SQIVND (reference sequence). The CDR3 length is 13 residues. Trimming removed 7 bases from V and 8 bases from J, with 14 bases in between. The CDR3: CASIVNGGEKLFF. As DNA, the CDR3 is TGTGCCAGTATAGTCAACGGAGGAGAAAAACTGTTTTTT.

This rearrangement joins TRBV4-3 to TRBJ2-1; 11 bases map to TRBD2. The CDR3 has 17 residues. Per germline, CDR1 LGHNA and CDR2 YSLEER. V shed 0 bases and J 3 bases; nucleotides not matched to a gene: 4. The CDR3 protein is CASSQDLTSGGYNEQFF. The CDR3 DNA is TGCGCCAGCAGCCAAGATCTTACTAGCGGGGGCTACAATGAGCAGTTCTTC.

CDR3 residues: CASSQGPGPPEMKQYF. CDR3 DNA sequence: TGCGCCAGCAGCCAAGGCCCGGGTCCTCCCGAGATGAAGCAGTACTTC. The chain joins TRBV4-1 to TRBJ2-7; D unclear. Trimming removed 1 base from V and 8 bases from J, with 21 bases in between. This CDR3 region has 16 residues. In germline, CDR1 is MGHRA, CDR2 YSYEKL.

V usage is TRBV29-1 and J usage is TRBJ2-1; D not certain. Germline CDR1 reads SQVTM; CDR2 reads ANQGSEA. V was clipped by 5 bases and J by 2 bases, with 13 bases between them. This CDR3 has 14 residues. CDR3 sequence reads: CSVLLRNTYNEQFF. CDR3 DNA: TGCAGCGTTCTTTTACGGAACACCTACAATGAGCAGTTCTTC.

This chain joins TRBV7-2 and TRBJ2-1; a possible D gene is TRBD2 (6 bases). Trimming left V 1 base short and J 2 bases short, with 9 bases between. CDR3 length equals 15 residues. From germline, CDR1 is SGHTA and CDR2 FQGNSA. CDR3 in amino acids: CASSLEAGPYNEQFF. CDR3 in DNA: TGTGCCAGCAGCTTAGAGGCGGGGCCCTACAATGAGCAGTTCTTC.